What follows is one TCR beta chain and its context. The antigen remains unidentified. Libraries were prepared by immunoSEQ multiplex PCR; TCRdb keeps only in-frame clonotypes and omits some of them. The sample includes approximately 94,000 clones, roughly 93% of them seen just once. This record belongs to a study of siplizumab effects on memory and regulatory T cells. Germline values: CDR1 SGHDN, CDR2 FVKESK. The V end was cut by 8 bases, the J end by 4 bases, with 9 bases between. The CDR3 spans 13 residues. Study findings and constraints: A mean of around 65% of mappable alloreactive CD4+ clones were Treg-derived with siplizumab, compared with about 27% in controls. Of the proliferating CD4+ or CD8+ clones, roughly 80-96% lacked a naive or memory phenotype that could be assigned.

The TCR was taken from a human donor in good health. The source material was CD8+ T cells sorted from blood. J is TRBJ1-6 and V is TRBV14; D is undetermined. CDR3 coding DNA: TGTGCCAGCGTCTCCCAGTATAATTCACCCCTCCACTTT. Translation: CASVSQYNSPLHF.